Below, one T cell receptor (beta chain) is given with its context. This clonotype was detected ten times or more. Its antigen is unknown. Base quality data are lacking; no much larger clone is found one base away. The CDR3 spans 13 residues, from the cysteine through the phenylalanine. Just the 39-base CDR3 DNA is kept, in frame starting at base 1. V is shortened by 6 bases, J by 8 bases, and the region joining them spans 11 bases. The germline V gene encodes CDR1 MNHEY and CDR2 SVGEGT. The data were obtained in a study of T cell repertoires in cytomegalovirus infection (dated by TCRdb to about 2019). Turning to the overall study: Donor HLA type was relevant to the analysis, because carriage of CMV infection together with the matching HLA type was indicated by public TCR beta signatures. The full study reports these points: The ex vivo response was dominated by HLA-C-restricted CMV-specific TCR beta clonotypes, which also provided the single most frequent clonotype in two of eight donors. In both this cohort and an independent roughly 400-donor cohort, the cumulative frequency of public TCR beta family members distinguished carriers of CMV infection plus the relevant HLA type.

TCRdb names Illumina HiSeq 1500 as the instrument used. Through fastp at Q25 and MiXCR, TCRdb rebuilt clones from the public reads, retaining in-frame beta chains. Each CDR3 protein gets just one entry, which takes the most common genes and DNA from the rows behind it. The table for this sample lists about 310,000 distinct CDR3 sequences; around 9.1% of them were counted only once. 2.5% of the sample belongs to the ten largest clones. This clonotype was obtained from a human donor in good health (CMV status not recorded). Some clones in this sample may be carry-over from other donors' samples. Sequencing was performed on PBMCs. Here the chain combines TRBV6-2 or TRBV6-3 and TRBJ1-6; the D segment could be TRBD1, given 6 matching bases. The DNA sequence reads TGTGCCAGCAGCCACAGGGAGGATTCACCCCTCCACTTT. Its coded protein is CASSHREDSPLHF.